This TCR beta chain came from a study of cytomegalovirus exposure and HLA in healthy donors. Whole-study context: Around 77 million unique TCRs from HLA-typed donors made up an early data release. Among 398 genotyped donors, about 85% fell in the Caucasian-associated ancestry cluster.

In the case of this clone: Its specificity is unknown.

Regarding the study as a whole: HLA-A and HLA-B allele assignments for most subjects were reportedly predicted accurately using TCR beta sequences. Cytomegalovirus status was reportedly diagnosed by the classifier with high sensitivity and specificity.

Germline CDR1 and CDR2: KGHSH and LQKENI. The CDR3 runs to 14 residues. V dropped 2 bases and J dropped 6; count of bases not matched to a gene: 6. PCR primers comprised 60 Vbeta and 13 Jbeta primers. Data came from immunoSEQ multiplex PCR; TCRdb stores just in-frame clones and leaves some out. The sample holds 170,000 or so clones, around three quarters seen once. This TCR derives from a boy younger than 18 in good health and CMV-seronegative. Specimen: PBMCs. This chain uses TRBV18 with TRBJ2-7; the match to TRBD2 covers 8 bases. The CDR3 DNA sequence: TGTGCCAGCTCACCAGAACGGGGGGGAGTCGAGCAGTACTTC. Its protein is CASSPERGGVEQYF.